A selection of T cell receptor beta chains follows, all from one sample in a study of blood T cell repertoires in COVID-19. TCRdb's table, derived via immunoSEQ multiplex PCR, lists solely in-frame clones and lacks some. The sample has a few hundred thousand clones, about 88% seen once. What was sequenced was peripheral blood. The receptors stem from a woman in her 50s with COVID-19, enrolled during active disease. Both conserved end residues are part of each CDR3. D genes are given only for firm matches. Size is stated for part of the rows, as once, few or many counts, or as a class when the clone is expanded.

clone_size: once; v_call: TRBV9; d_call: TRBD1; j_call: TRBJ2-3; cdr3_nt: TGTGCCAGCAGCGTAGGGACAGGGGGCACAGATACGCAGTATTTT; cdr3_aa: CASSVGTGGTDTQYF
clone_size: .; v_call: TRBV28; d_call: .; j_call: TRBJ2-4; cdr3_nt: TGTGCCAGCAGTTTAGGGCTGTATCAGTACTTC; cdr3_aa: CASSLGLYQYF
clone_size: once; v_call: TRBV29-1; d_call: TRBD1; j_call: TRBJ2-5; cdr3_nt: TGCAGCGTTACTTTTAATACAGGGGCCGTCCAAGAGACCCAGTACTTC; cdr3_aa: CSVTFNTGAVQETQYF
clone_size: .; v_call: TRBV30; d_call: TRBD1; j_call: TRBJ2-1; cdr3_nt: TGTGCCTGGAACCAGGGGGCGAGGTCCTACAATGAGCAGTTCTTC; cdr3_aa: CAWNQGARSYNEQFF
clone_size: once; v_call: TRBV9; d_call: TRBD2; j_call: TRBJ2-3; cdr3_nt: TGTGCCAGCAGCCAAGGGCTAGCGGGGACAGATACGCAGTATTTT; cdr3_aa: CASSQGLAGTDTQYF
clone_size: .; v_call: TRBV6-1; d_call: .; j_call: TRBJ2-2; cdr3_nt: TGTGCCAGCAGTGGAGAACAGCCCCCGCGCACCGGGGAGCTGTTTTTT; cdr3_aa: CASSGEQPPRTGELFF
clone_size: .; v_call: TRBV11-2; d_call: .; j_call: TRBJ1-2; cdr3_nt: TGTGCCAGCAGCTTTAGGGGGGGCTACACCTTC; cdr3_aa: CASSFRGGYTF
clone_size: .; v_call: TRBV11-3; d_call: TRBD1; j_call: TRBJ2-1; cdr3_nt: TGTGCCAGCAGCACCCGGGACAGGGGGCCTTTTGATGAGCAGTTCTTC; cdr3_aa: CASSTRDRGPFDEQFF
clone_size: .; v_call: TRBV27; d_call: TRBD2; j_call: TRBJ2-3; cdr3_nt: TGTGCCAGCAGTCCGTTAGCGGGGGGGCTCGCAGATACGCAGTATTTT; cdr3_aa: CASSPLAGGLADTQYF
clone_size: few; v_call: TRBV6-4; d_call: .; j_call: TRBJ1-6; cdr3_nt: TGTGCCAGCAGTGAACAGGGTTTTGACTTAAATTCACCCCTCCACTTT; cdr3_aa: CASSEQGFDLNSPLHF
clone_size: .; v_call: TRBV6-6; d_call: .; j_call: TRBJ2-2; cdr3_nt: TGTGCCAGCAGTTTGGACAGCACCGGGGAGCTGTTTTTT; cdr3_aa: CASSLDSTGELFF
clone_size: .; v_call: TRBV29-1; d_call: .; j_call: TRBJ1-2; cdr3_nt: TGCAGCGTTGAAGATGGGGCAGGGAGGCACTATGGCTACACCTTC; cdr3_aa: CSVEDGAGRHYGYTF
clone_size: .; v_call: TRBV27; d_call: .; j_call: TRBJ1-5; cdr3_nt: TGTGCCAGCAGTCCTTCGGGGGTTCGACAGCCCCAGCATTTT; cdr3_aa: CASSPSGVRQPQHF
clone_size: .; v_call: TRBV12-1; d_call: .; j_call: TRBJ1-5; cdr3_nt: TGTGCCAGCAGCTCGGACAGTAGCAATCAGCCCCAGCATTTT; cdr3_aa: CASSSDSSNQPQHF
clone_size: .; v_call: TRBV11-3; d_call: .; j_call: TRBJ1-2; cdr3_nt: TGTGCCAGCAGCTTAAAGGCCCGGGCGGGGAATGGCTACACCTTC; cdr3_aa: CASSLKARAGNGYTF
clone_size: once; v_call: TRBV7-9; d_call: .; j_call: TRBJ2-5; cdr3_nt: TGTGCCAGCAGCTTAGCCAGGAAAGAGACCCAGTACTTC; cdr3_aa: CASSLARKETQYF
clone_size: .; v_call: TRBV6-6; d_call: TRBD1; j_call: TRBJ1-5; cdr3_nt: TGTGCCAGCAGTTACTCGGGACAGCAAAATCAGCCCCAGCATTTT; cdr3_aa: CASSYSGQQNQPQHF
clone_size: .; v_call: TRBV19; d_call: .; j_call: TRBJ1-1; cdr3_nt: TGTGCCAGTAGTTCCCAGGGTTACACTGAAGCTTTCTTT; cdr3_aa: CASSSQGYTEAFF
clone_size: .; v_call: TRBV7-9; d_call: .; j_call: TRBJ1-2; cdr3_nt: TGTGCCAGCAGCTCTAGTTATGGCTACACCTTC; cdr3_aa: CASSSSYGYTF
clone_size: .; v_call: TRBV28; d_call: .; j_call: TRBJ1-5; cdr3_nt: TGTGCCAGCAGTCCCCCAGGGAATAGCAATCAGCCCCAGCATTTT; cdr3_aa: CASSPPGNSNQPQHF
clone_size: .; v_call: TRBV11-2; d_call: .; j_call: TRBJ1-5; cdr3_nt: TGTGCCAGCAGCTTAGACAGGGCGGATCAGCCCCAGCATTTT; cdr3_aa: CASSLDRADQPQHF
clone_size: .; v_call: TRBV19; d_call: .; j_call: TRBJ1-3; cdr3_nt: TGTGCCAGTAGTATAGGACAATCAGGAAACACCATATATTTT; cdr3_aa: CASSIGQSGNTIYF
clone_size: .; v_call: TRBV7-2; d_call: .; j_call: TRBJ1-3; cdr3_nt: TGTGCCAGCAGCTGGGCAGGGAGGGGAAACACCATATATTTT; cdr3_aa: CASSWAGRGNTIYF
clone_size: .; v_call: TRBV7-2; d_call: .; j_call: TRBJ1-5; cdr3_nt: TGTGCCAGCAGCTTCGTTGTTCCTAGCAATCAGCCCCAGCATTTT; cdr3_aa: CASSFVVPSNQPQHF
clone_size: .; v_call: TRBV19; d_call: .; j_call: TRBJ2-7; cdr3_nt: TGTGCCAGTAGTATTTCGGGCCCAAGGGGCTCCTACGAGCAGTACTTC; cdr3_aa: CASSISGPRGSYEQYF
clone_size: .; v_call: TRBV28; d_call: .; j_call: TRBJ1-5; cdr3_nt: TGTGCCAGCAGTTTATTGGGGAAGGGGGATCAGCCCCAGCATTTT; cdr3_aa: CASSLLGKGDQPQHF
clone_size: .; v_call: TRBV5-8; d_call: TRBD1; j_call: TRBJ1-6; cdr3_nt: TGTGCCAGCAGCCCGGATTTGACAGGGACCTATAATTCACCCCTCCACTTT; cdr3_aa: CASSPDLTGTYNSPLHF
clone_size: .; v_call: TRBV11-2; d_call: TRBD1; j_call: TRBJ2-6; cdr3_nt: TGTGCCAGCAGCTCACCGGGACAGGACCCCTCTGGGGCCAACGTCCTGACTTTC; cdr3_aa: CASSSPGQDPSGANVLTF
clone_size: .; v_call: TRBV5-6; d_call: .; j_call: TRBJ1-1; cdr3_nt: TGTGCCAGCAGCTTGACCTCCGGGAAGGAAGGAGCTTTCTTT; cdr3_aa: CASSLTSGKEGAFF
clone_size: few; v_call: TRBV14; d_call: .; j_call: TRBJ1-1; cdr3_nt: TGTGCCAGCAGCCAAGATCTTTGGGGATTGGGAGCAGCTTTCTTT; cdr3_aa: CASSQDLWGLGAAFF
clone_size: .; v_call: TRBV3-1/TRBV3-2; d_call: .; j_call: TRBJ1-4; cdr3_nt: TGTGCCAGCAGCCAAGGAGGGTATGAAAAACTGTTTTTT; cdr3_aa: CASSQGGYEKLFF
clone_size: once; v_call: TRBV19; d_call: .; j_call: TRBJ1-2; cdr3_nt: TGTGCCAGCGCCTTTGGGGGGGCAGGCCTCTATGGCTACACCTTC; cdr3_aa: CASAFGGAGLYGYTF
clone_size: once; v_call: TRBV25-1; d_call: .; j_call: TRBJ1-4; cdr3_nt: TGTGCCAGCAGTCTAAGGGCGGGAATGGATGAAAAACTGTTTTTT; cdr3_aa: CASSLRAGMDEKLFF
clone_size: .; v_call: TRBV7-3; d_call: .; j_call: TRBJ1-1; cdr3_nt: TGTGCCAGCAGCTACCTCACGGGGACTGAAGCTTTCTTT; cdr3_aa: CASSYLTGTEAFF
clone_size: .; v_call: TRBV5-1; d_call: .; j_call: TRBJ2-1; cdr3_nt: TGCGCCAGCAGAAATGGGGCAGGGACTAATGAGCAGTTCTTC; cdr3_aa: CASRNGAGTNEQFF
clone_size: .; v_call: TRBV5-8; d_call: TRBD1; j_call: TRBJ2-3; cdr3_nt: TGTGCCGGCAGCTTAGGGACAGGGTACACAGATACGCAGTATTTT; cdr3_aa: CAGSLGTGYTDTQYF
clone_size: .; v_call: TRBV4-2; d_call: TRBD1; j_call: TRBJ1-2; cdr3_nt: TGTGCCAGCAGCCAACGCAGGGGGGATGGCTACACCTTC; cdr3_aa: CASSQRRGDGYTF
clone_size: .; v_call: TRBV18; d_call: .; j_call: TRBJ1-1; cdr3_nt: TGTGCCAGCTCACCACTACGGGGTACTGAAGCTTTCTTT; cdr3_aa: CASSPLRGTEAFF
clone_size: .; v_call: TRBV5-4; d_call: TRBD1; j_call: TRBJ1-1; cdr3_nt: TGTGCCAGCAGCTTGACTCGGACAGGGGTGGTTAACACTGAAGCTTTCTTT; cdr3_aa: CASSLTRTGVVNTEAFF
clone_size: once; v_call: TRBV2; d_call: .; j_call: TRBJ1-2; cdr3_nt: TGTGCCAGCAGTGTAGTCCCAAGTGGCTACACCTTC; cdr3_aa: CASSVVPSGYTF
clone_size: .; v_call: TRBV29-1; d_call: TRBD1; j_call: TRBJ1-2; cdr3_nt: TGCAGCTACCCGGGGGACAGGATCGTGGTCAACTATGGCTACACCTTC; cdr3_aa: CSYPGDRIVVNYGYTF
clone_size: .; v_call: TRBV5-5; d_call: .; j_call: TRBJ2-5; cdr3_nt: TGTGCCAGCAGCTTCCGGGTAACCCAAGAGACCCAGTACTTC; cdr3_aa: CASSFRVTQETQYF